One and the same sample provided the 13 T cell receptor beta chains below, sequenced in a study of CD8+CD57+ T cells in acquired aplastic anemia. The use of genomic DNA as template underpinned the TCR beta VDJ and CDR3 profiling. From the reads, TCRdb called clonotypes with MiXCR, one entry per CDR3 protein. The sample comprises under 500,000 distinct CDR3 sequences, under 40% of which are singletons, and less than 0.85% rests with the top ten. All patients picked for sequencing had shown, by flow cytometry, an expansion of CD8+CD57+ cells. Sequences were obtained from sorted CD4+, CD8+, or CD8+CD57+ T cells (not recorded which) from PBMCs. Every receptor here comes from a human donor with aplastic anemia.

The CDR3, as DNA: TGTGCCAGCAGCCCCGACAGGGGTAAGACCCAGTACTTC. Protein: CASSPDRGKTQYF. The chain links TRBV7-8 to TRBJ2-5; 8 nucleotides align to TRBD1. The germline CDR1 and CDR2 sequences are SGHVS and FQNEAQ. The CDR3 has 13 residues. V shed 5 bases, J shed 6 bases, and the junction held 5 bases outside the gene matches.

The rearrangement links TRBV4-1 to TRBJ2-7; D might be TRBD1 or TRBD2, each matching 5 bases. Germline V gives CDR1 MGHRA, CDR2 YSYEKL. This CDR3 has 14 amino acids. V lost 0 bases and J 6 bases, leaving 12 bases between the germline ends. The CDR3 loop is CASSQDPGACEQYF. For the CDR3, the DNA is TGCGCCAGCAGCCAAGATCCCGGGGCGTGCGAGCAGTACTTC.

Note on this clonotype: This clone may be a read error of a much larger clone one base away. This chain uses TRBV19 with TRBJ2-1; 9 nucleotides agree with TRBD2. Germline assignment: CDR1 LNHDA and CDR2 SQIVND (reference sequence). CDR3 length: 14 residues. Losses at the gene ends were 3 bases for V and 9 bases for J; bases not matched to a gene: 6. This chain's CDR3 is CASSIGIAGVEQFF. In nucleotides, the CDR3 is TGTGCCAGTAGTATCGGAATAGCGGGGGTTGAGCAGTTCTTC. Full variable domain (rest looked up from reference TRBV19 and TRBJ2-1): DGGITQSPKYLFRKEGQNVTLSCEQNLNHDAMYWYRQDPGQGLRLIYYSQIVNDFQKGDIAEGYSVSREKKESFPLTVTSAQKNPTAFYLCASSIGIAGVEQFFGPGTRLTVL.

The chain joins TRBV24-1 to TRBJ2-3; 7 nucleotides match TRBD1. The germline V gene encodes CDR1 KGHDR and CDR2 SFDVKD. There are 15 residues in the CDR3. The V gene end was trimmed by 0 bases and the J gene end by 1 base; junction bases not matched to a gene: 0. CDR3 sequence reads: CATSDLDRGTDTQYF. The CDR3 nucleotides are TGTGCCACCAGTGATTTGGACAGGGGCACAGATACGCAGTATTTT.

There are many counts of this clonotype. V and J are TRBV29-1 and TRBJ2-5; D is unclear. Per germline, CDR1 SQVTM and CDR2 ANQGSEA. V was cut by 6 bases and J by 4 bases, with 12 bases left in between. This CDR3 region has 12 residues. CDR3 coding DNA: TGCAGCGTGTTGGTGGGTGCAGAGACCCAGTACTTC. Protein sequence: CSVLVGAETQYF.

This clonotype was observed many times. V usage is TRBV12-3 or TRBV12-4 and J usage is TRBJ1-2, with no clear D. This CDR3 spans 13 amino acids. Between the trimmed V and J ends, which lost 3 bases and 7 bases, there was a span of 12 bases. CDR3 region: CASSFSARSGYTF. The DNA for the CDR3 is TGTGCCAGCAGTTTCAGCGCGAGAAGTGGCTACACCTTC.

The CDR3 DNA sequence: TGTGCCAGCAGCTTGGCGGGAAGGGAAAAACTGTTTTTT. As protein: CASSLAGREKLFF. This chain uses TRBV7-2 with TRBJ1-4; D is unresolved. Deletions cut 3 bases from V and 8 bases from J, with 10 bases between. The V gene's germline CDR1 is SGHTA and CDR2 FQGNSA. There are 13 residues in the CDR3.

A word on this clonotype: A much larger clone differs by one base, so this may be a read error. The chain recombines TRBV10-3 with TRBJ2-7; TRBD2 is a possible D gene (6 bases). The germline CDR1 and CDR2 sequences are ENHRY and SYGVKD. This CDR3 is 13 amino acids long. V was pared by 11 bases and J by 6 bases, with 20 bases between. The CDR3 sequence: CARSEVTGGEQYF. The CDR3 nucleotides are TGTGCCCGCAGTGAAGTGACCGGGGGCGAGCAGTACTTC.

This clonotype was detected a few times. At one end the junction does not follow the germline gene, possibly because of a read error. The chain recombines TRBV6-5 with TRBJ1-2; D is possibly TRBD1 (5 bases). This CDR3 contains 13 residues. The V gene's germline CDR1 is MNHEY and CDR2 SVGAGI. The CDR3 is CASSYSGAQGESF. In DNA, the CDR3 is TGTGCCAGCAGTTACTCAGGAGCCCAGGGCGAGTCCTTC.

This clonotype was observed at least ten times. The CDR3 loop is CSAEVRTDYGYTF. For the CDR3, the DNA is TGCAGTGCTGAAGTAAGGACAGACTATGGCTACACCTTC. V is TRBV20-1 and J is TRBJ1-2, with D possibly being TRBD1 (6 bases). Germline lookup yields CDR1 DFQATT and CDR2 SNEGSKA (reference sequence). This CDR3 region has 13 residues. Trimming stripped 5 bases from V and 3 bases from J, with 13 bases between.

This clonotype was counted between two and nine times. CDR3 DNA sequence: TGTGCCAGTAGTATAGGGGGGAGAAGCTCCTACGAGCAGTACTTC. Protein: CASSIGGRSSYEQYF. This rearrangement joins TRBV19 to TRBJ2-7; perhaps D is TRBD1 or TRBD2 (5 bases each). The V gene's germline CDR1 is LNHDA and CDR2 SQIVND (reference sequence). The CDR3 is 15 residues long. The V end lost 1 base, the J end lost 0 bases, and 10 bases lay between the germline ends.

This chain links TRBV20-1 with TRBJ2-1; 10 nucleotides agree with TRBD2. This CDR3 is built from 16 residues. CDR1 and CDR2 (germline): DFQATT, SNEGSKA (reference sequence). V lost 5 bases to trimming and J lost 3 bases; unmatched junction nucleotides: 10. The CDR3 DNA reads TGCAGTGCTGGGATAGCGGGGGGAAACCACTACAATGAGCAGTTCTTC. This sequence encodes CSAGIAGGNHYNEQFF.

This clonotype showed up many times. V and J are TRBV7-2 and TRBJ1-1; D unclear. Germline loops: CDR1 SGHTA, CDR2 FQGNSA. This CDR3 comprises 13 residues. Between the trimmed V and J ends, which lost 2 bases and 0 bases, there was a span of 4 bases. The CDR3 DNA is TGTGCCAGCAGCTTAATGCTGAACACTGAAGCTTTCTTT. Its protein product is CASSLMLNTEAFF.